This T cell receptor beta chain is from a study of T cells in Graves' hyperthyroidism and ophthalmopathy. Study-wide results and caveats: Through a model of 13 V-J features, ophthalmopathy was separated from stable hyperthyroidism. Most thyroid clonotypes expanded above 0.001 appeared in blood too. The model foresaw ophthalmopathy a median 6.5 months prior to onset.

Losses at the gene ends were 4 bases for V and 4 bases for J; bases not matched to a gene: 8. The CDR3 is 14 amino acids. Germline V lookup: CDR1 SQVTM, CDR2 ANQGSEA. Points on this clonotype: As yet, its antigen is unknown. A read error may explain this, as a much larger clone is one base away.

Amplification of TCR beta CDR3 regions used RNA as the template. First-round RT-PCR of the TCR CDR3 relied on the HTBI primer set. MiXCR was run by TCRdb on the multiplex PCR reads, yielding one entry per CDR3 protein. The table includes about 660,000 distinct CDR3 sequences, roughly 46% detected once. Diagnoses used clinical symptoms, serum thyroxine and TRAb, thyroid ultrasound and orbital computed tomography. What was sequenced was peripheral blood or thyroid tissue (not recorded which). This TCR was sampled from an adult man with Graves' disease, either hyperthyroidism or ophthalmopathy (not recorded which). The rearrangement links TRBV29-1 to TRBJ2-5, with 8 bases lining up with TRBD2. The CDR3, as DNA: TGCAGCGTTGGCCAGCGACTAGCGAGAGAGACCCAGTACTTC. Its translation: CSVGQRLARETQYF. The whole variable domain, remainder taken from reference TRBV29-1 and TRBJ2-5, is SAVISQKPSRDICQRGTSLTIQCQVDSQVTMMFWYRQQPGQSLTLIATANQGSEATYESGFVIDKFPISRPNLTFSTLTVSNMSPEDSSIYLCSVGQRLARETQYFGPGTRLLVL.